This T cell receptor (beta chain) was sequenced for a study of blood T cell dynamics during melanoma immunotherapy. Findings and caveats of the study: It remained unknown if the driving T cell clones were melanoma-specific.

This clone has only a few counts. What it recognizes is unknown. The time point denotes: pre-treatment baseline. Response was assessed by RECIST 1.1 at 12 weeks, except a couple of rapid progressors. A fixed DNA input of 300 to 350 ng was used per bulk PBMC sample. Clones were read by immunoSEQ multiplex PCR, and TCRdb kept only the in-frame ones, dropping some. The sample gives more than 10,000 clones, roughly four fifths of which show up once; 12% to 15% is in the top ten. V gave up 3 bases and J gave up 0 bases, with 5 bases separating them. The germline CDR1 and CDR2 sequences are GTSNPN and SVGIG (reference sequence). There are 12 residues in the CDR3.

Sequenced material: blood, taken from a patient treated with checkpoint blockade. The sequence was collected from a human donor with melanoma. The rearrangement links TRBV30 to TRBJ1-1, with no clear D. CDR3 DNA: TGTGCCTGGAGCAGTATGAACACTGAAGCTTTCTTT. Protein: CAWSSMNTEAFF. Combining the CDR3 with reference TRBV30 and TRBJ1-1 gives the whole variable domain SQTIHQWPATLVQPVGSPLSLECTVEGTSNPNLYWYRQAAGRGLQLLFYSVGIGQISSEVPQNLSASRPQDRQFILSSKKLLLSDSGFYLCAWSSMNTEAFFGQGTRLTVV.